The clone carrying this T cell receptor beta chain was counted at least ten times. This beta chain is an off-target read within a library intended for alpha chains, so its frequency means little. The data stem from a study of spatial heterogeneity in lung cancer. About the study: A consistent excess of beta-chain over alpha-chain sequences was detected. The library had UMIs, and each TCR and UMI pair averaged more than ten raw reads.

Germline loops: CDR1 SGHAT, CDR2 FQNNGV. The length of the CDR3 is 15 residues. V shed 1 base and J shed 3 bases, with 10 bases lying between them. Individually, TCR cDNA molecules were each labelled with a unique molecular identifier. A single record per CDR3 protein comes from TCRdb applying MiXCR to the 5' RACE reads. The table lists around 13,000 distinct CDR3 sequences, about 5.1% of them singletons. The time point was: sample taken at primary tumor resection. Extraction of whole RNA from tumor, nontumor lung or frozen PBMC preceded unsorted sequencing. The donors comprised some 72 untreated early-stage non-small cell lung cancer patients.

This clonotype was sampled from a human donor with early-stage non-small cell lung cancer. This sample comprised lung tumor tissue, obtained at surgery. V gene TRBV11-2 combines with J gene TRBJ1-5; D is uncertain. CDR3 in DNA: TGTGCCAGCAGCTTAGGAAAATGGAACAATCAGCCCCAGCATTTT. It yields the protein CASSLGKWNNQPQHF.